This T cell receptor beta chain was found in a study of blood T cell repertoires in COVID-19. Study in general: The United States, Italy and Spain were the sources of the acute and convalescent COVID-19 samples.

V shed 3 bases, J shed 6 bases, and the junction held 5 bases outside the gene matches. The CDR3 is 15 amino acids. CDR1 LGHDT and CDR2 YNNKEL come from the germline V gene (reference sequence). Here immunoSEQ multiplex PCR was the method, and the copy in TCRdb shows in-frame clones only, minus some. This table has about 190,000 clones, approximately 86% appearing once. The sample taken for sequencing was peripheral blood. This TCR derives from a man aged 35 to 55 with active or convalescent COVID-19. The gene calls are TRBV3-1 (or the pseudogene TRBV3-2) and TRBJ2-1; 10 positions match TRBD1. CDR3 nucleotide sequence: TGTGCCAGCAGCCAGAGGAGGGACAGGGGCAATGAGCAGTTCTTC. Its translation is CASSQRRDRGNEQFF.